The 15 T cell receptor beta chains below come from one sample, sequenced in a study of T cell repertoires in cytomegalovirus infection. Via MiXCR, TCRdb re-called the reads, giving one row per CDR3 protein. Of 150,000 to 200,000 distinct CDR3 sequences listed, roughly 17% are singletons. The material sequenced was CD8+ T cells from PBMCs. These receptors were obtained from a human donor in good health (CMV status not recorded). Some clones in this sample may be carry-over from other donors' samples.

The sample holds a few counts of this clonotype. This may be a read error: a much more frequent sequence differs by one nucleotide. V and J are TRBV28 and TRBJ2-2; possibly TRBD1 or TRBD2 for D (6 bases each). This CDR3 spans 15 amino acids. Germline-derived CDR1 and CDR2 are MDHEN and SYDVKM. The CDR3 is CASSMGQYSTGGLFF. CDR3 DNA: TGTGCCAGCAGTATGGGACAATATAGCACCGGGGGGCTGTTTTTT.

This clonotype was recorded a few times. Written as DNA, the CDR3 is TGTGCCAGCAGGCAGGGGATTAGGGGGCTTGACGAGCAGTACTTC. Its translation is CASRQGIRGLDEQYF. This sequence joins TRBV5-5 and TRBJ2-7; 7 bases are a match to TRBD1. Trimming removed 5 bases from V and 5 bases from J; junction bases left unmatched: 13. The CDR3 loop spans 15 amino acids. Germline V lookup: CDR1 SGHKS, CDR2 YYEKEE (reference sequence).

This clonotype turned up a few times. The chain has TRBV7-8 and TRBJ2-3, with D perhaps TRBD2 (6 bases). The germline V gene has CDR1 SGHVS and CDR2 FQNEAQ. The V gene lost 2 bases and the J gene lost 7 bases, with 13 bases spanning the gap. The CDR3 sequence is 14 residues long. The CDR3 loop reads CASSLRNGGNTQYF. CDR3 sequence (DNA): TGTGCCAGCAGCTTAAGGAACGGAGGGAATACGCAGTATTTT. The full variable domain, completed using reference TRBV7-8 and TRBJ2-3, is GAGVSQSPRYKVAKRGQDVALRCDPISGHVSLFWYQQALGQGPEFLTYFQNEAQLDKSGLPSDRFFAERPEGSVSTLKIQRTQQEDSAVYLCASSLRNGGNTQYFGPGTRLTVL.

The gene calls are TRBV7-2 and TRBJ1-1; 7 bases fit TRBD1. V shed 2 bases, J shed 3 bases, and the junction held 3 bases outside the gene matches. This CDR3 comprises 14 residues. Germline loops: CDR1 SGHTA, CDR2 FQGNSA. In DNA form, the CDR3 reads TGTGCCAGCAGCTTACAGGGGGAGGACACTGAAGCTTTCTTT. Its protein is CASSLQGEDTEAFF.

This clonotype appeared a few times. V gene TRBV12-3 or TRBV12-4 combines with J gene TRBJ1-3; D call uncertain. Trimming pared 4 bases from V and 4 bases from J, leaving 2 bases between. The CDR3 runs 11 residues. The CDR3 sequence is CASSWGNTIYF. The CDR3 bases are TGTGCCAGCAGTTGGGGAAACACCATATATTTT.

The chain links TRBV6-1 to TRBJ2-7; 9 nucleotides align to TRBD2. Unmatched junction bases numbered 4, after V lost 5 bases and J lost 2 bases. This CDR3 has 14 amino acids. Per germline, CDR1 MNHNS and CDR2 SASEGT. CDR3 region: CASSSGGLTYEQYF. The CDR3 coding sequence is TGTGCCAGCAGTAGCGGGGGGCTAACCTACGAGCAGTACTTC.

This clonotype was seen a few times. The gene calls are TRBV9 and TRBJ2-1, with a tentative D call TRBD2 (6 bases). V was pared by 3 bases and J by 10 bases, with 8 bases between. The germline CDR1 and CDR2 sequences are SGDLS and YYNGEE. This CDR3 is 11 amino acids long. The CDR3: CASSAGEEQFF. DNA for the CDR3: TGTGCCAGCAGCGCGGGGGAGGAGCAGTTCTTC.

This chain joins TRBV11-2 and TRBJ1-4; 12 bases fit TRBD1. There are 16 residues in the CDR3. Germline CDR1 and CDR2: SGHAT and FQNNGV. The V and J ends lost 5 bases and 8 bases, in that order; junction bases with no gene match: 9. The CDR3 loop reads CASSVGTGGLREKLFF. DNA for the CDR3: TGTGCCAGCAGCGTCGGGACAGGGGGCCTGCGGGAAAAACTGTTTTTT.

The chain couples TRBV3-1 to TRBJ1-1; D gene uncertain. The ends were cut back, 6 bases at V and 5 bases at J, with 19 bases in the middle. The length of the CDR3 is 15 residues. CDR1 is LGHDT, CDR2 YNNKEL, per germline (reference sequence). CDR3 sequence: CASSTTWSQNTEAFF. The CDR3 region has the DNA TGTGCCAGCAGTACAACCTGGAGCCAGAATACTGAAGCTTTCTTT.

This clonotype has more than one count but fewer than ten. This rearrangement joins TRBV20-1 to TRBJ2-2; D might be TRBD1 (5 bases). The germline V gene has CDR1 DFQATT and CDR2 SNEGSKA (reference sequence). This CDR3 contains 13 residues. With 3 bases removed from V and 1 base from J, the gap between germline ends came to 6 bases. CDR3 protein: CSARDKNTGELFF. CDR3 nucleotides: TGCAGTGCTAGGGACAAGAACACCGGGGAGCTGTTTTTT.

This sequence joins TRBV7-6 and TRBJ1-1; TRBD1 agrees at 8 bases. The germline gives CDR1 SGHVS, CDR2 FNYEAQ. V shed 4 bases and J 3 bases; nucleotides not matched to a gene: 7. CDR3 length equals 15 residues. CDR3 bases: TGTGCCAGCAGCTCGACAGGGGAAGTAGACACTGAAGCTTTCTTT. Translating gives CASSSTGEVDTEAFF.

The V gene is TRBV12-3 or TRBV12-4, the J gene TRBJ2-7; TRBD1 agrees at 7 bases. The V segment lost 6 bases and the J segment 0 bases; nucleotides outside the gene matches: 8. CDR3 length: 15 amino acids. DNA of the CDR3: TGTGCCAGCAGGGCCTGGACAGGACCCTCCTACGAGCAGTACTTC. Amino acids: CASRAWTGPSYEQYF.

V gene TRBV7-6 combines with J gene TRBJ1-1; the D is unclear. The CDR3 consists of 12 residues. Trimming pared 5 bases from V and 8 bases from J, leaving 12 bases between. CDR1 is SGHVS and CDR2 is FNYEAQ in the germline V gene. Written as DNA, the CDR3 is TGTGCCAGCAGCCCTGCCCGGGGAGAAGCTTTCTTT. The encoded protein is CASSPARGEAFF.

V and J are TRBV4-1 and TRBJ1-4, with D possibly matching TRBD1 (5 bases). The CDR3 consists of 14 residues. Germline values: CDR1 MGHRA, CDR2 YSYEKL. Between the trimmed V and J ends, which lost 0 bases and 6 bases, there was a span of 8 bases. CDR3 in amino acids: CASSQEVGDEKLFF. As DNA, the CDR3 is TGCGCCAGCAGCCAAGAAGTGGGGGATGAAAAACTGTTTTTT.

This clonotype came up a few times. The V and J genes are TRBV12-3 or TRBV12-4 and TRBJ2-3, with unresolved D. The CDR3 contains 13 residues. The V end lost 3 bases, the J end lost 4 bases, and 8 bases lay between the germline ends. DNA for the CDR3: TGTGCCAGCAGTTTGTCGGCGGCAGATACGCAGTATTTT. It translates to CASSLSAADTQYF.